The TCR beta chain described here comes from a study of blood T cell repertoires in COVID-19. Across the whole study: Collection of acute and convalescent COVID-19 samples took place in the United States, Italy and Spain. PBMCs, B-cell-depleted T cells, or T cells were the source of the cDNA or gDNA that made up the material.

As originally analysed: Reference gene primer amplification gave estimated nucleated cell counts. Repertoires were generated with immunoSEQ multiplex PCR, while TCRdb's copy carries only in-frame clones and drops some. The DNA gave D and trimming, while V, J and clone size come from that table. The repertoire holds roughly 140,000 clones, with under 90% as singletons. Trimming took 5 bases from V and 3 from J, leaving 18 bases between them. Germline CDR1 and CDR2: SNHLY and FYNNEI. CDR3 length: 16 amino acids. Input material: peripheral blood. The rearrangement uses TRBV2 and TRBJ2-3; D remains unclear. The TCR comes from a human donor in a cohort sampled during active COVID-19. CDR3 DNA: TGTGCCAGCAGTTCCGGCGGCGCATTGAGGACAGATACGCAGTATTTT. It yields the protein CASSSGGALRTDTQYF.